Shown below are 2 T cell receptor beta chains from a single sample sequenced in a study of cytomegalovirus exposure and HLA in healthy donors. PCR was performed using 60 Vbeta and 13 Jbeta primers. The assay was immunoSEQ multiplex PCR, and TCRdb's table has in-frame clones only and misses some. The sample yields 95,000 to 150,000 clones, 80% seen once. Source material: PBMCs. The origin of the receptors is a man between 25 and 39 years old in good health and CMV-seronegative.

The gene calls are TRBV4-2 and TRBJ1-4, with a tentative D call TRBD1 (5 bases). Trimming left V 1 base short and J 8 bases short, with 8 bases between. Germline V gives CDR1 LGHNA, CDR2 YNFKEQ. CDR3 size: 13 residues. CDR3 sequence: CASSQGQPEKLFF. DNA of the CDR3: TGTGCCAGCAGCCAAGGACAGCCGGAAAAACTGTTTTTT.

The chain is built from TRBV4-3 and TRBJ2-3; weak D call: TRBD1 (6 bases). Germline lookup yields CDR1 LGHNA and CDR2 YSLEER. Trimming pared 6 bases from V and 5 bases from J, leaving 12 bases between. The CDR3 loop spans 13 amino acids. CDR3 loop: CASSWGQKDTQYF. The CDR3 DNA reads TGCGCCAGCAGTTGGGGGCAGAAAGATACGCAGTATTTT.